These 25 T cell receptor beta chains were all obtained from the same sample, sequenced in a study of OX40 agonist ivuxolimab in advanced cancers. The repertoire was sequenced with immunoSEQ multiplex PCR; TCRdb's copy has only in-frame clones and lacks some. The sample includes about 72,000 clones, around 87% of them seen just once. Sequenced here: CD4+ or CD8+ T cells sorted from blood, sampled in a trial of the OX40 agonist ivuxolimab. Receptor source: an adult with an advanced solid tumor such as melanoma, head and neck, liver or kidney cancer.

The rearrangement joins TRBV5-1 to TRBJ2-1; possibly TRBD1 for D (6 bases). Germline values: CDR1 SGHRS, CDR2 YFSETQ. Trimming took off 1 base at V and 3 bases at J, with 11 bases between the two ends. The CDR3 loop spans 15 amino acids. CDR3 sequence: CASSLKTGNYNEQFF. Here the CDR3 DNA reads TGCGCCAGCAGCTTGAAGACAGGAAACTACAATGAGCAGTTCTTC.

The CDR3: CASRLAGNTGELFF. The DNA of the CDR3 is TGTGCCAGCAGACTAGCGGGGAACACCGGGGAGCTGTTTTTT. V gene TRBV27 combines with J gene TRBJ2-2; 9 bases line up with TRBD2. J was trimmed by 1 base and V by 6 bases; bases with no gene match: 0. In germline, CDR1 is MNHEY, CDR2 SMNVEV (reference sequence). The CDR3 sequence is 14 residues long.

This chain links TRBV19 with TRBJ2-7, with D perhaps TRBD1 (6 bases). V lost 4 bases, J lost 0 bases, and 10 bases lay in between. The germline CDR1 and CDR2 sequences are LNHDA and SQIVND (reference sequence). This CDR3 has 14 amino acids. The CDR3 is CASSKGTSSYEQYF. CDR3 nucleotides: TGTGCCAGTAGTAAGGGGACAAGCTCCTACGAGCAGTACTTC.

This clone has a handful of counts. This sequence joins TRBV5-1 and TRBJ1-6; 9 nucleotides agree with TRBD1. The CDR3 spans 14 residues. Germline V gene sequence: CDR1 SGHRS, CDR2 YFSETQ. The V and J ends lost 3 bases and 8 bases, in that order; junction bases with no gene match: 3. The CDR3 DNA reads TGCGCCAGCAGCTCGACAGGGGGAGATTCACCCCTCCACTTT. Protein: CASSSTGGDSPLHF.

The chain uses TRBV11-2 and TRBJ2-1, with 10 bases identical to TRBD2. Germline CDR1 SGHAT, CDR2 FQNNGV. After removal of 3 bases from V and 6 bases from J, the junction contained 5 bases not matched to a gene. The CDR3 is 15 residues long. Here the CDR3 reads CASSFYSGGINEQFF. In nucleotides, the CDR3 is TGTGCCAGCAGCTTCTATAGCGGGGGGATCAATGAGCAGTTCTTC.

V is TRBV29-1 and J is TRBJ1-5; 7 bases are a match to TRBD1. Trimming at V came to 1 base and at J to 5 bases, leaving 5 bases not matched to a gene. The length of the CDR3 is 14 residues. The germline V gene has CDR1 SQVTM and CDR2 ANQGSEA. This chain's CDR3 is CSVEGQGGDQPQHF. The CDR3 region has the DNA TGCAGCGTTGAAGGACAGGGCGGGGATCAGCCCCAGCATTTT.

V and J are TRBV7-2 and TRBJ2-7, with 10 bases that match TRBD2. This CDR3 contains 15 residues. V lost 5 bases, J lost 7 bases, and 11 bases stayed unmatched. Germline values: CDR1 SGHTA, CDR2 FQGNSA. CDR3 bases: TGTGCCAGCAGCCCTAGAGTAGCGGGGGGTTTTGAGCAGTACTTC. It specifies CASSPRVAGGFEQYF.

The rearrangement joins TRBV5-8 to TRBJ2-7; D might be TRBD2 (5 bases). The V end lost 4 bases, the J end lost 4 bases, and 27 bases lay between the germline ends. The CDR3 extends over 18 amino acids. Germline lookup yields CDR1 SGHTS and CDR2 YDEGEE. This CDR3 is CASSDLTYRTLMEYEQYF. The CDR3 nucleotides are TGTGCCAGCAGCGACCTGACATACCGGACTCTGATGGAATACGAGCAGTACTTC. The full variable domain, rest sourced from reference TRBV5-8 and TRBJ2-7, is EAGVTQSPTHLIKTRGQQATLRCSPISGHTSVYWYQQALGLGLQFLLWYDEGEERNRGNFPPRFSGRQFPNYSSELNVNALELEDSALYLCASSDLTYRTLMEYEQYFGPGTRLTVT.

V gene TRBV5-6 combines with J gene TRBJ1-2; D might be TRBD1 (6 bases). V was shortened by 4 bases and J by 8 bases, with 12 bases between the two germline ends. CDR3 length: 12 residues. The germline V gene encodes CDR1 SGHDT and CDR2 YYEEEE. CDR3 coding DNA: TGTGCCAGCAGCAGGGGGTTCGGCGGCTACACCTTC. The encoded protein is CASSRGFGGYTF.

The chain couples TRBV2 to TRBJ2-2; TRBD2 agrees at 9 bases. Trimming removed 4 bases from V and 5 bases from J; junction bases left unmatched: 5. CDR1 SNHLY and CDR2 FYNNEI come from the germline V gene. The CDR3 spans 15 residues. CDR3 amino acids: CASSGGGATTGELFF. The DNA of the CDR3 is TGTGCCAGCAGTGGCGGGGGGGCCACGACCGGGGAGCTGTTTTTT.

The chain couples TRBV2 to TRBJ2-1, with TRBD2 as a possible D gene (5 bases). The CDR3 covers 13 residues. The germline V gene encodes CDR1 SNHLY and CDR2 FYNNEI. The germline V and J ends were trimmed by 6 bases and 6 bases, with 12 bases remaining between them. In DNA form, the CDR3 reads TGTGCCAGCAGGGAGACTATCGGCAATGAGCAGTTCTTC. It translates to CASRETIGNEQFF.

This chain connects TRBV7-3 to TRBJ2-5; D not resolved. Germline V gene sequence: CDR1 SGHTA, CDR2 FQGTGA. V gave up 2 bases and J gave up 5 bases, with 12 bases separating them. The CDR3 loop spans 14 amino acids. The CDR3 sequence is CASSLFPSRETQYF. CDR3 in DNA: TGTGCCAGCAGCTTATTCCCCAGCCGGGAGACCCAGTACTTC.

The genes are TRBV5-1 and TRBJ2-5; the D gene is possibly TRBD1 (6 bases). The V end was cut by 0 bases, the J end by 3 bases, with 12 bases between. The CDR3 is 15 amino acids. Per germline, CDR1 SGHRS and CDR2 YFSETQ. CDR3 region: CASSLGQGTKETQYF. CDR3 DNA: TGCGCCAGCAGCTTGGGGCAGGGGACCAAAGAGACCCAGTACTTC.

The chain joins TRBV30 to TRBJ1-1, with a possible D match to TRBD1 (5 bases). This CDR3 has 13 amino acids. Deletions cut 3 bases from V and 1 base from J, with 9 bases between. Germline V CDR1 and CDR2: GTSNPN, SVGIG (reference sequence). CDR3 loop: CAWRWGANTEAFF. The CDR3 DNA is TGTGCCTGGAGATGGGGCGCGAACACTGAAGCTTTCTTT.

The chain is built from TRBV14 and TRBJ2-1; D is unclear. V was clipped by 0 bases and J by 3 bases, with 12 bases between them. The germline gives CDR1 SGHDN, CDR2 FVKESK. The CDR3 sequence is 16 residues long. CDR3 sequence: CASSQELPRDYNEQFF. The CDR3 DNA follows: TGTGCCAGCAGCCAAGAGTTGCCGAGAGACTACAATGAGCAGTTCTTC.

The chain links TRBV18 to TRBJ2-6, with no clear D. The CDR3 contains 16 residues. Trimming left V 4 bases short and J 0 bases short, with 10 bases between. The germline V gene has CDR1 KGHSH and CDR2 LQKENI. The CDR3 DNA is TGTGCCAGCTCACGGGCAGTACCCTCTGGGGCCAACGTCCTGACTTTC. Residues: CASSRAVPSGANVLTF.

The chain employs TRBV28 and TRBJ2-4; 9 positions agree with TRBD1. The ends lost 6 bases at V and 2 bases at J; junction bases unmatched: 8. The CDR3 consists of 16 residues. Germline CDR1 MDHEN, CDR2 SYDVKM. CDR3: CASRLKQGATKNIQYF. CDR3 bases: TGTGCCAGCAGGCTAAAACAGGGGGCGACCAAAAACATTCAGTACTTC.

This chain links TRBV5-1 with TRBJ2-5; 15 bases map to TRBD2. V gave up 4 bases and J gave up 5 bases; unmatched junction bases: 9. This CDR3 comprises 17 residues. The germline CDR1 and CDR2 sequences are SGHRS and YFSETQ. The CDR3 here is CASSAAGTSGGYETQYF. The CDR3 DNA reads TGCGCCAGCAGCGCGGCCGGGACTAGCGGGGGGTATGAGACCCAGTACTTC.

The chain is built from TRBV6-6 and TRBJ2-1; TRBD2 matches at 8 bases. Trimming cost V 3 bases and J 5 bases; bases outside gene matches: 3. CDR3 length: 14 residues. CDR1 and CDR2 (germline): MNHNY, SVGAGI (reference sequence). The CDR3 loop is CASSYPGGHNEQFF. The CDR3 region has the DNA TGTGCCAGCAGTTATCCGGGGGGGCACAATGAGCAGTTCTTC.

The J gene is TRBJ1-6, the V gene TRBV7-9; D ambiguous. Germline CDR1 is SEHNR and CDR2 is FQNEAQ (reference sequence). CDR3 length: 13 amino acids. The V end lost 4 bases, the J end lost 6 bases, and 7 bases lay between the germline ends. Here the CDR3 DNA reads TGTGCCAGCAGCTCCCTCTTTAATTCACCCCTCCACTTT. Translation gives CASSSLFNSPLHF.

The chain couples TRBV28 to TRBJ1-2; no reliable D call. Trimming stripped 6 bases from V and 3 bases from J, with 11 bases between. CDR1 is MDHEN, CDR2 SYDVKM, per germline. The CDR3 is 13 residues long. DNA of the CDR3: TGTGCCAGCAGCCTCGCTATAGACTATGGCTACACCTTC. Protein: CASSLAIDYGYTF.

The CDR3 DNA sequence: TGTGCCAGCACTTATAGAGGGGGCTTGGCCTATGGCTACACCTTC. This gives the protein CASTYRGGLAYGYTF. The genes are TRBV2 and TRBJ1-2; 7 bases line up with TRBD1. The trim removed 7 bases at V and 4 bases at J, leaving 12 bases unmatched. Germline V gene sequence: CDR1 SNHLY, CDR2 FYNNEI. The CDR3 runs 15 residues.

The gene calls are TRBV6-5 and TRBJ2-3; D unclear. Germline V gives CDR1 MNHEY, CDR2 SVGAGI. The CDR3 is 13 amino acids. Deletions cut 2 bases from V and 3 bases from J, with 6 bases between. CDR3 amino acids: CASSYDLTDTQYF. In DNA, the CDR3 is TGTGCCAGCAGTTACGATCTAACAGATACGCAGTATTTT.

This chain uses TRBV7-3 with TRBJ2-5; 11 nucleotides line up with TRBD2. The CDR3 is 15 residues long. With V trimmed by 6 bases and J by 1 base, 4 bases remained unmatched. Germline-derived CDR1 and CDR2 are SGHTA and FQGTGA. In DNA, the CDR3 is TGTGCCAGCAGTCCTAGCGGGGGGTCCCAAGAGACCCAGTACTTC. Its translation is CASSPSGGSQETQYF.

CDR3 nucleotide sequence: TGTGCCAGTAGTATAGTGGGAGCGGGGTTCTCCTACAATGAGCAGTTCTTC. As protein: CASSIVGAGFSYNEQFF. The chain uses TRBV19 and TRBJ2-1; the match to TRBD2 covers 7 bases. The CDR3 is 17 residues long. Germline loops: CDR1 LNHDA, CDR2 SQIVND (reference sequence). Trimming at V came to 1 base and at J to 0 bases, leaving 6 bases not matched to a gene. The variable domain in full, completed from reference TRBV19 and TRBJ2-1, reads DGGITQSPKYLFRKEGQNVTLSCEQNLNHDAMYWYRQDPGQGLRLIYYSQIVNDFQKGDIAEGYSVSREKKESFPLTVTSAQKNPTAFYLCASSIVGAGFSYNEQFFGPGTRLTVL.